Sequencing of this TCR beta chain was carried out in a study of shared clonotypes between healthy human individuals. This table comes from immunoSEQ multiplex PCR, and its TCRdb copy is limited to in-frame clones, with some not included. The profile shows about 1.5 million clones, nearly 99% of them singletons. This CDR3 contains 14 residues. Germline values: CDR1 SGHRS, CDR2 YFSETQ. Study conclusions and caveats: Naive subsets generally exceeded memory subsets in estimated richness.

All of the donors resided in Nashville, Tennessee, and each was a Caucasian adult. To note about this clone: What it binds is unknown. Sequence at one end of the junction differs from germline and may be a read error. Other DNA sequences of this sample code for an identical CDR3.

The source is a man aged 25-45 years in good health. The J gene is TRBJ1-1, the V gene TRBV5-1; D remains ambiguous. Sequencing was done on a sample of naive CD4+ T cells sorted from blood. The subset here: CD45RA+ positively selected. CDR3 sequence reads: CASSLVLGNTEAFF. Written as DNA, the CDR3 is TGTGCCAGCAGCTTGGTTTTAGGTAACACTGAAGCTTTCTTT.